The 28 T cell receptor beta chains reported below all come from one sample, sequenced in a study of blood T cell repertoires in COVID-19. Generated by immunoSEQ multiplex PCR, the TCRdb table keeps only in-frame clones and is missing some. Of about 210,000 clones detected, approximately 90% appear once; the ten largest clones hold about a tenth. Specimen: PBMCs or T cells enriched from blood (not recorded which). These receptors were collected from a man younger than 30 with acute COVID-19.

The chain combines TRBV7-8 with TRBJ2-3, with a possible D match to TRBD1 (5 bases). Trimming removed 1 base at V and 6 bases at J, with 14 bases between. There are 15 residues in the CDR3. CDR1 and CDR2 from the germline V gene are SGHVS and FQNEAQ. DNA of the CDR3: TGTGCCAGCAGCTTAGTAGGGCAATGGGGCGATACGCAGTATTTT. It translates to CASSLVGQWGDTQYF. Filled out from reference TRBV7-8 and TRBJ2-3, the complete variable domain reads GAGVSQSPRYKVAKRGQDVALRCDPISGHVSLFWYQQALGQGPEFLTYFQNEAQLDKSGLPSDRFFAERPEGSVSTLKIQRTQQEDSAVYLCASSLVGQWGDTQYFGPGTRLTVL.

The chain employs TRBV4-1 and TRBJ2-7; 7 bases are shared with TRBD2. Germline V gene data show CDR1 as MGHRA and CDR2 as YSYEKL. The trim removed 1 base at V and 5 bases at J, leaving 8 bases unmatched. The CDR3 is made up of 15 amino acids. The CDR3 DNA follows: TGCGCCAGCAGCCAAGTGGGGGGGAGGAGCAACGAGCAGTACTTC. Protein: CASSQVGGRSNEQYF.

In DNA, the CDR3 is TGCAGCGTTGAAGATCCTGGGACTAGCGGGAAAGCCTACGAGCAGTACTTC. Its protein is CSVEDPGTSGKAYEQYF. J is TRBJ2-7 and V is TRBV29-1; 13 bases fit TRBD2. CDR1 is SQVTM and CDR2 is ANQGSEA in the germline V gene. Trimming removed 0 bases from V and 2 bases from J; junction bases left unmatched: 7. This CDR3 has 17 amino acids.

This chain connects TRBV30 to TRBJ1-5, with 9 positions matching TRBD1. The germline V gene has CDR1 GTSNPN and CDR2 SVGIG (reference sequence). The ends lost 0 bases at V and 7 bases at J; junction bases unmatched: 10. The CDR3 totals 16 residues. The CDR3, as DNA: TGTGCCTGGAGTGTAGGGACAGGGCTTTCGGAACAGCCCCAGCATTTT. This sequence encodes CAWSVGTGLSEQPQHF.

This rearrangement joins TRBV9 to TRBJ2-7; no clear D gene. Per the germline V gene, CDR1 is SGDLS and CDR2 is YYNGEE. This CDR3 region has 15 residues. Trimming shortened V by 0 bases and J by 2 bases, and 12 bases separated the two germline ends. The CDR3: CASSVGFGRTYEQYF. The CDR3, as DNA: TGTGCCAGCAGCGTAGGGTTCGGCAGGACCTACGAGCAGTACTTC. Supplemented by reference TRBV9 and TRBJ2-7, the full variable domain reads DSGVTQTPKHLITATGQRVTLRCSPRSGDLSVYWYQQSLDQGLQFLIQYYNGEERAKGNILERFSAQQFPDLHSELNLSSLELGDSALYFCASSVGFGRTYEQYFGPGTRLTVT.

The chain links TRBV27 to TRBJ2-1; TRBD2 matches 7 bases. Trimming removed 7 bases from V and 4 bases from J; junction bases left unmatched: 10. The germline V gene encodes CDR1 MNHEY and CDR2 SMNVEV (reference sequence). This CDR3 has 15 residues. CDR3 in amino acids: CASNPGLAAYNEQFF. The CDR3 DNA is TGTGCCAGCAATCCGGGTCTAGCGGCATACAATGAGCAGTTCTTC.

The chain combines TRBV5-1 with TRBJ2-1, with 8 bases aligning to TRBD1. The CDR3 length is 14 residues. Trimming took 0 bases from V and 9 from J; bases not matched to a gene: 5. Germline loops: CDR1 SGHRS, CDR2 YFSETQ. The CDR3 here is CASSLAGQGGEQFF. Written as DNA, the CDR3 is TGCGCCAGCAGCTTGGCCGGACAGGGCGGTGAGCAGTTCTTC. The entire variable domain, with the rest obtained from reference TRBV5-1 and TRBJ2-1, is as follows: KAGVTQTPRYLIKTRGQQVTLSCSPISGHRSVSWYQQTPGQGLQFLFEYFSETQRNKGNFPGRFSGRQFSNSRSEMNVSTLELGDSALYLCASSLAGQGGEQFFGPGTRLTVL.

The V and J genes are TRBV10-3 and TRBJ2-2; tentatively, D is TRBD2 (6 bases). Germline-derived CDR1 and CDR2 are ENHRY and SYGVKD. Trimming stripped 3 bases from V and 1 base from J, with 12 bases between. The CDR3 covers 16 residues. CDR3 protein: CAISDWTGVNTGELFF. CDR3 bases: TGTGCCATCAGTGATTGGACGGGAGTGAACACCGGGGAGCTGTTTTTT.

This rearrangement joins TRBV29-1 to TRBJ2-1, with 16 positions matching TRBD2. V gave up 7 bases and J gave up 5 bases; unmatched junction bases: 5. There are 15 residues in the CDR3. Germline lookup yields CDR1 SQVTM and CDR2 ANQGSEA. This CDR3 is CSASGTSGGDNEQFF. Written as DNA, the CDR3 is TGCAGCGCCTCCGGGACTAGCGGGGGGGACAATGAGCAGTTCTTC.

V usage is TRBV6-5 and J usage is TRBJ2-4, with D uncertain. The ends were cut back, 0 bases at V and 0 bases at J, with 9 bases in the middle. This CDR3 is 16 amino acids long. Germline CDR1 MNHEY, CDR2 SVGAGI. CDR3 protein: CASSYSIGLAKNIQYF. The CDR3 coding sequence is TGTGCCAGCAGTTACTCGATCGGGTTAGCCAAAAACATTCAGTACTTC.

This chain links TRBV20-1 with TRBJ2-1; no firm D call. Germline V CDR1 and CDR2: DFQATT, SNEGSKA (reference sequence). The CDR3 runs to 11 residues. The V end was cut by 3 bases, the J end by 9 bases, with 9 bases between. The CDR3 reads CSASSSGEQFF. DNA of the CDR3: TGCAGTGCTAGTAGCTCGGGTGAGCAGTTCTTC.

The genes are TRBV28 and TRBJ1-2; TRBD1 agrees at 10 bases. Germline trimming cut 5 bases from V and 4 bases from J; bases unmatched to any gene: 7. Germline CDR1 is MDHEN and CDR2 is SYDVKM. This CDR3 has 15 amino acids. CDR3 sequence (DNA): TGTGCCAGCAGTGGAGGGACAGGGGACGGCTATGGCTACACCTTC. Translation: CASSGGTGDGYGYTF.

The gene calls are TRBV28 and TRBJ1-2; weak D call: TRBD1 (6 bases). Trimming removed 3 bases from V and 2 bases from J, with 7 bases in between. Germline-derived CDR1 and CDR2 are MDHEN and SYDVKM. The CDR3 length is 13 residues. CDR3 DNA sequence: TGTGCCAGCAGTTTTGGACAGAACTATGGCTACACCTTC. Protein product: CASSFGQNYGYTF.

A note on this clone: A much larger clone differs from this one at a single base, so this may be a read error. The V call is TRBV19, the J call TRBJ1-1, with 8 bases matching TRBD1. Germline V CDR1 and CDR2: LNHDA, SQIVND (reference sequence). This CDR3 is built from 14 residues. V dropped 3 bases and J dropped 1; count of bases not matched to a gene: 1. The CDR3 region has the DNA TGTGCCAGTAGTATGGACAGGGAGAACACTGAAGCTTTCTTT. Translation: CASSMDRENTEAFF. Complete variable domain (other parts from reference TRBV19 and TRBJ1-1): DGGITQSPKYLFRKEGQNVTLSCEQNLNHDAMYWYRQDPGQGLRLIYYSQIVNDFQKGDIAEGYSVSREKKESFPLTVTSAQKNPTAFYLCASSMDRENTEAFFGQGTRLTVV.

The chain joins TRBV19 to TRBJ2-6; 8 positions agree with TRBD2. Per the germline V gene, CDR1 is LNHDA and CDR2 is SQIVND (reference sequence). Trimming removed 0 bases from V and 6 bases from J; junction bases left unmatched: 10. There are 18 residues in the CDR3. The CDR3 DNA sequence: TGTGCCAGTAGTATAGAGGCGGGGGGCGCGGGGTCGGCCAACGTCCTGACTTTC. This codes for CASSIEAGGAGSANVLTF.

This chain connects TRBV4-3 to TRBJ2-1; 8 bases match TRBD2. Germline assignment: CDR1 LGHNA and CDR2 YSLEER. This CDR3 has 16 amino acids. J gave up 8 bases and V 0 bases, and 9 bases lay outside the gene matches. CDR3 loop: CASSQEVGLGGDEQFF. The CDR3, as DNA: TGCGCCAGCAGCCAAGAGGTGGGACTAGGCGGCGATGAGCAGTTCTTC.

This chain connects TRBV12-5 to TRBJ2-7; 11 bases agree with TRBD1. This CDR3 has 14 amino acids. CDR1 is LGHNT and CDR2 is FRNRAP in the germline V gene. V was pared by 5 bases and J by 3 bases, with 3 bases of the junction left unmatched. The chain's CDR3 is CASGTGTGGYEQYF. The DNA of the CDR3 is TGTGCTAGTGGTACGGGGACAGGGGGCTACGAGCAGTACTTC.

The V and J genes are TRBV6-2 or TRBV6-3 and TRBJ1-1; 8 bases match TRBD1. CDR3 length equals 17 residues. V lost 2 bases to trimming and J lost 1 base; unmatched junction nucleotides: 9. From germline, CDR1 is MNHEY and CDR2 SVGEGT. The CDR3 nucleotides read TGTGCCAGCAGTTACGGAGACAGGGGTAACAGGAACACTGAAGCTTTCTTT. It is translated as CASSYGDRGNRNTEAFF.

This CDR3 is CARWGHTTGELFF. The CDR3, as DNA: TGTGCCAGGTGGGGACACACCACCGGGGAGCTGTTTTTT. The chain employs TRBV3-1 (or the pseudogene TRBV3-2) and TRBJ2-2; the D gene is possibly TRBD1 (6 bases). Trimming stripped 9 bases from V and 4 bases from J, with 12 bases between. The V gene's germline CDR1 is LGHDT and CDR2 YNNKEL (reference sequence). This CDR3 comprises 13 residues.

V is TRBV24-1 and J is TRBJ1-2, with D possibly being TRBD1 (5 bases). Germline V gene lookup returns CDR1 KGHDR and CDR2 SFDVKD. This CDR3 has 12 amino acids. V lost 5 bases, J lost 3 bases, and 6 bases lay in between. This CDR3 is CATSGGDYGYTF. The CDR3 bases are TGTGCCACCAGTGGGGGGGACTATGGCTACACCTTC.

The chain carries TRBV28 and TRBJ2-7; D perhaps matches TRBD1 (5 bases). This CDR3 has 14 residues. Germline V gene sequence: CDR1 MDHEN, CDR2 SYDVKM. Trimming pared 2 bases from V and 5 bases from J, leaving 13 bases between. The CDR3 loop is CASSLGQGEHEQYF. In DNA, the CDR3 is TGTGCCAGCAGTTTAGGGCAGGGTGAACACGAGCAGTACTTC.

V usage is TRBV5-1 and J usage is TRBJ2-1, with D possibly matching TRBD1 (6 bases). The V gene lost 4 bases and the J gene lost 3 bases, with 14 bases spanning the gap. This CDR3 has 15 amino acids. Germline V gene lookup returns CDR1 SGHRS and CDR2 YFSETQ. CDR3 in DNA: TGCGCCAGCAGCGAAGGCAGGGGCGGCTACAATGAGCAGTTCTTC. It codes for CASSEGRGGYNEQFF.

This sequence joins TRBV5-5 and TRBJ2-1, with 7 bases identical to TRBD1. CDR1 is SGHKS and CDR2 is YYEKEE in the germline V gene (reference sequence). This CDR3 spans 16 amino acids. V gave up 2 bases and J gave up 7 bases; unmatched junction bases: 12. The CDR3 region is CASSLFSPGQRNEQFF. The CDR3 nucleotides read TGTGCCAGCAGCTTATTCTCACCGGGACAGAGGAATGAGCAGTTCTTC.

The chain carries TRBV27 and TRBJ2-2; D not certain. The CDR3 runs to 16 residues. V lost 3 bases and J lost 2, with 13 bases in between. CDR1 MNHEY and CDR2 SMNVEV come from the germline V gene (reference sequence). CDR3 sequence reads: CASSFLSRYNTGELFF. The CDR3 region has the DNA TGTGCCAGCAGTTTCCTGTCTCGCTATAACACCGGGGAGCTGTTTTTT.

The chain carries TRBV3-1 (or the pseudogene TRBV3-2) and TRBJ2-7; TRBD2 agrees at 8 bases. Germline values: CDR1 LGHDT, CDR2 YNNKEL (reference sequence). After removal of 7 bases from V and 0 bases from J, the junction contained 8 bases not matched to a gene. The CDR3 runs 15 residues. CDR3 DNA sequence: TGTGCCAGCACTAGTCAGCGGGAGAGCTCCTACGAGCAGTACTTC. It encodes CASTSQRESSYEQYF.

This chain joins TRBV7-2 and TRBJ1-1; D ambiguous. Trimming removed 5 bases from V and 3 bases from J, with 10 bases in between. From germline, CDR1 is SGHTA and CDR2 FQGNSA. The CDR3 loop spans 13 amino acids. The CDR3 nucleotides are TGTGCCAGCAGCGCGCCTCGCCACACTGAAGCTTTCTTT. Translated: CASSAPRHTEAFF. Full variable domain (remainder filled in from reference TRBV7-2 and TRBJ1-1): GAGVSQSPSNKVTEKGKDVELRCDPISGHTALYWYRQSLGQGLEFLIYFQGNSAPDKSGLPSDRFSAERTGGSVSTLTIQRTQQEDSAVYLCASSAPRHTEAFFGQGTRLTVV.

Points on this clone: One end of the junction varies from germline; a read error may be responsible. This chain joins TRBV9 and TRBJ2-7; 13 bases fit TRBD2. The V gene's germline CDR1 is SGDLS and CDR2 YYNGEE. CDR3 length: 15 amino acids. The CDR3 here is CASSLAGLAGSQKNF. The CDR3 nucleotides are TGTGCCAGCAGCCTGGCGGGACTAGCGGGATCCCAGAAAAACTTC.

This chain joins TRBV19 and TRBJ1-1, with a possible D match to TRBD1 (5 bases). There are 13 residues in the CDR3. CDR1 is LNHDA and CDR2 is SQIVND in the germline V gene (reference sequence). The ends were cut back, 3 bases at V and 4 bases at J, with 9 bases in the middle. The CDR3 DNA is TGTGCCAGTAGTATTGGGGCAGTCACTGAAGCTTTCTTT. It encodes CASSIGAVTEAFF. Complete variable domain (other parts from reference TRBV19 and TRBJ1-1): DGGITQSPKYLFRKEGQNVTLSCEQNLNHDAMYWYRQDPGQGLRLIYYSQIVNDFQKGDIAEGYSVSREKKESFPLTVTSAQKNPTAFYLCASSIGAVTEAFFGQGTRLTVV.